This TCR beta chain was sequenced in a study of CD4+ T cells in melanoma. TCRdb's table, derived via immunoSEQ multiplex PCR, lists solely in-frame clones and lacks some. The sample carries some 110,000 clones, 92% recorded once. General study points: Reportedly, melanoma neoantigen-specific CD4+ T cells showed varied differentiation states.

V lost 6 bases and J lost 2; bases outside the gene matches: 7. The CDR3 is 15 amino acids. Germline V gene data show CDR1 as MNHNY and CDR2 as SVGAGI (reference sequence). Details on this clone: Its antigen remains unknown.

This sequence joins TRBV6-6 and TRBJ2-5, with TRBD2 matching 9 bases. The clonotype originates from a human donor with melanoma. The source material was peripheral blood. CDR3 amino acids: CASSFSGSVQETQYF. CDR3 DNA: TGTGCCAGCAGCTTTAGCGGGAGTGTACAAGAGACCCAGTACTTC.